This TCR beta chain originates from a study of cytomegalovirus exposure and HLA in healthy donors. Study-level background: Counted in an early data release were some 81 million unique TCRs from HLA-typed donors.

Broader study findings: Roughly uniform sequencing depth across donors was assumed, possibly incorrectly.

This clone was picked up a small number of times. Its antigen is as yet unknown. CDR3 length: 15 residues. V lost 6 bases to trimming and J lost 2 bases; unmatched junction nucleotides: 11. Germline assignment: CDR1 SGDLS and CDR2 YYNGEE. A multiplex PCR was run with 60 Vbeta primers and 13 Jbeta primers. Per the original data handling: Unique TCR beta chains numbered around 80 million in a later analysis, with around 10 million shared. Data came from immunoSEQ multiplex PCR; TCRdb stores just in-frame clones and leaves some out. The V and J calls and the clone size are those of that table, but D and trimming were determined from the DNA. The top ten clones hold over 2% of a sample with about 110,000 clones, around 64% of them seen once.

The chain combines TRBV9 with TRBJ2-7, with 7 bases aligning to TRBD1. The sequence came from a woman in her thirties in good health and CMV-seronegative. The sample taken for sequencing was PBMCs. CDR3 amino acids: CASTQLRQGPYEQYF. CDR3 nucleotides: TGTGCCAGCACCCAACTCAGACAGGGTCCCTACGAGCAGTACTTC. Drawing the rest from reference TRBV9 and TRBJ2-7, the complete variable domain is DSGVTQTPKHLITATGQRVTLRCSPRSGDLSVYWYQQSLDQGLQFLIQYYNGEERAKGNILERFSAQQFPDLHSELNLSSLELGDSALYFCASTQLRQGPYEQYFGPGTRLTVT.